These T cell receptor beta chains were read from a single sample in a study of blood T cells in healthy people across ages. A single record per CDR3 protein comes from TCRdb applying MiXCR to the 5' RACE reads. The table shows approximately 780,000 distinct CDR3 sequences, with 20% to 30% occurring only once. The same data also contributed to another study, on T cells of mothers and their children.

The sample was blood. Receptors were obtained from a boy younger than 18 in good health. Both conserved end residues are part of each CDR3.

J | V | CDR3
TRBJ2-5 | TRBV11-2 | CASSAKEQLQETQYF
TRBJ2-7 | TRBV20-1 | CSASSSGTGGREQYF
TRBJ2-7 | TRBV5-1 | CASSLDWSGGTLIPYEQYF
TRBJ2-2 | TRBV28 | CASSLKGGELFF
TRBJ2-1 | TRBV3-1 | CASSRGVGYNEQFF
TRBJ2-7 | TRBV3-1 | CASSPGDREQYF
TRBJ2-3 | TRBV5-1 | CASSFTGQGTPDTQYF
TRBJ2-7 | TRBV27 | CASSLEGLADEQYF
TRBJ2-5 | TRBV5-1 | CASSSPLGGIQETQYF
TRBJ2-3 | TRBV7-8 | CASSLGVDSPARDTQYF
TRBJ1-2 | TRBV7-2 | CASSRNEEGYTF
TRBJ1-2 | TRBV28 | CASSQTGIYGYTF
TRBJ2-5 | TRBV5-1 | CASGPDRETQYF
TRBJ1-1 | TRBV5-1 | CASSLVGVAYTEAFF
TRBJ2-1 | TRBV6-5 | CASSSPVRDVPGEQFF
TRBJ2-5 | TRBV10-3 | CAISAPGGQETQYF
TRBJ1-6 | TRBV7-2 | CASSLDKGYSPLHF
TRBJ1-3 | TRBV12-3/TRBV12-4 | CASSSTGTGNTIYF
TRBJ1-1 | TRBV7-6 | CASSPTGLETEAFF
TRBJ2-3 | TRBV10-3 | CAVSSGASTDTQYF
TRBJ2-6 | TRBV10-3 | CATQGSGPGANVLTF
TRBJ2-7 | TRBV28 | CASSLRGTGLNEQYF
TRBJ2-7 | TRBV11-3 | CASPPGPGHEQYF
TRBJ2-2 | TRBV12-5 | CASGTWGLGTGELFF
TRBJ1-4 | TRBV18 | CASSPDRVTNEKLFF
TRBJ1-5 | TRBV15 | CATSREPKDQPQHF
TRBJ2-2 | TRBV20-1 | CSARVQQGRRPTGELFF
TRBJ2-7 | TRBV28 | CASSTGTAYHEQYF
TRBJ2-4 | TRBV5-5 | CASSSLQGSLIAKNIQYF
TRBJ2-1 | TRBV7-9 | CASSSTLGTSGGGIQFF
TRBJ2-7 | TRBV12-3/TRBV12-4 | CASTQGGWRGPRYEQYF
TRBJ1-1 | TRBV28 | CASLPGTVSLVNTEAFF
TRBJ1-2 | TRBV3-1 | CASSQGLTGYGYTF
TRBJ2-6 | TRBV9 | CASSPRLGANVLTF
TRBJ1-6 | TRBV2 | CASRVRTGTNSPLHF